The entry that follows covers one T cell receptor beta chain sequence. Its antigen is currently unknown. These data belong to a study of cytomegalovirus exposure and HLA in healthy donors. Sequencing used immunoSEQ multiplex PCR; TCRdb keeps in-frame clones, though not all of them. The sample has around 110,000 clones, about nine tenths seen once. Germline assignment: CDR1 MDHEN and CDR2 SYDVKM. CDR3 length: 15 amino acids. The ends lost 2 bases at V and 2 bases at J; junction bases unmatched: 2. Whole-study results and caveats: In vitro assays verified that a few CMV-associated chains recognized CMV antigens specifically.

This TCR came from a woman in her late teens or twenties in good health and CMV-seropositive. The material sequenced was PBMCs. V is TRBV28 and J is TRBJ1-4; TRBD1 aligns across 7 bases. Here the CDR3 reads CASSLGDSTNEKLFF. DNA for the CDR3: TGTGCCAGCAGTTTAGGGGACAGCACTAATGAAAAACTGTTTTTT.